Following are 18 T cell receptor beta chains from one sample sequenced in a study of PD-1 blockade in classical Hodgkin lymphoma. Stated time point: cycle 4 day 1 (C4D1), after 5 to 7 weeks of nivolumab. There was relapse after autologous stem cell transplantation in every patient, and there was variation in brentuximab vedotin exposure. Measured with immunoSEQ multiplex PCR; TCRdb has only the in-frame clones, and not every one. The sample holds tens of thousands of clones; around 68% are singletons and the top ten take approximately 4%. The sequenced sample was peripheral blood mononuclear cells (PBMCs), obtained before the fourth cycle of nivolumab. All receptors come from a human donor with classical Hodgkin lymphoma.

This chain joins TRBV27 and TRBJ2-1; TRBD2 matches 12 bases. This CDR3 spans 16 amino acids. CDR1 and CDR2 from the germline V gene are MNHEY and SMNVEV (reference sequence). The V segment lost 5 bases and the J segment 7 bases; nucleotides outside the gene matches: 9. CDR3 loop: CASSPRLAGEGNEQFF. Written as DNA, the CDR3 is TGTGCCAGCAGTCCCCGACTAGCGGGAGAAGGGAATGAGCAGTTCTTC.

The CDR3 DNA sequence: TGCGCCAGCAGCTTGGAGGACAGGGGTTATGGCTACACCTTC. The encoded protein is CASSLEDRGYGYTF. V gene TRBV5-1 combines with J gene TRBJ1-2; 9 nucleotides match TRBD1. Trimming removed 0 bases from V and 5 bases from J; junction bases left unmatched: 2. The CDR3 extends over 14 amino acids. Germline loops: CDR1 SGHRS, CDR2 YFSETQ.

V gene TRBV6-5 combines with J gene TRBJ2-1; no definite D call. Trimming stripped 8 bases from V and 6 bases from J, with 11 bases between. Germline V lookup: CDR1 MNHEY, CDR2 SVGAGI. The CDR3 is 12 amino acids. The CDR3 bases are TGTGCCAGCTTCGCCGCAGGCAATGAGCAGTTCTTC. Translation: CASFAAGNEQFF.

The chain employs TRBV2 and TRBJ2-3; D might be TRBD2 (5 bases). V shed 6 bases and J shed 4 bases, with 8 bases lying between them. The germline CDR1 and CDR2 sequences are SNHLY and FYNNEI. This CDR3 comprises 12 residues. The CDR3 loop reads CASRPEADTQYF. Here the CDR3 DNA reads TGTGCCAGCAGGCCGGAGGCAGATACGCAGTATTTT. The variable domain in full, completed from reference TRBV2 and TRBJ2-3, reads EPEVTQTPSHQVTQMGQEVILRCVPISNHLYFYWYRQILGQKVEFLVSFYNNEISEKSEIFDDQFSVERPDGSNFTLKIRSTKLEDSAMYFCASRPEADTQYFGPGTRLTVL.

The J gene is TRBJ2-2, the V gene TRBV7-8; D uncertain. Between the trimmed V and J ends, which lost 4 bases and 4 bases, there was a span of 7 bases. Germline V gives CDR1 SGHVS, CDR2 FQNEAQ. The length of the CDR3 is 13 residues. CDR3 nucleotide sequence: TGTGCCAGCAGCTCGACTCTCACCGGGGAGCTGTTTTTT. It is translated as CASSSTLTGELFF.

V gene TRBV2 combines with J gene TRBJ1-1; D call uncertain. The CDR3 contains 15 residues. Germline values: CDR1 SNHLY, CDR2 FYNNEI. V was shortened by 7 bases and J by 1 base, with 16 bases between the two germline ends. DNA for the CDR3: TGTGCCAGCAACCCCTGGGGAAGAGCGAACACTGAAGCTTTCTTT. The encoded protein is CASNPWGRANTEAFF.

This clone was recorded a few times. In nucleotides, the CDR3 is TGCGCCAGCAGCTTTATGACAGGGGGCGCATGGGCTAGGGGCACCGGGGAGCTGTTTTTT. Translation gives CASSFMTGGAWARGTGELFF. This chain uses TRBV5-1 with TRBJ2-2; TRBD1 aligns across 10 bases. CDR3 size: 20 residues. The germline V gene has CDR1 SGHRS and CDR2 YFSETQ. V dropped 2 bases and J dropped 4; count of bases not matched to a gene: 17. The variable domain in full, with the rest retrieved from reference TRBV5-1 and TRBJ2-2, is KAGVTQTPRYLIKTRGQQVTLSCSPISGHRSVSWYQQTPGQGLQFLFEYFSETQRNKGNFPGRFSGRQFSNSRSEMNVSTLELGDSALYLCASSFMTGGAWARGTGELFFGEGSRLTVL.

The CDR3 DNA follows: TGTGCCAGCAGCCGGGGACTAGCGGGCACAGATACGCAGTATTTT. It codes for CASSRGLAGTDTQYF. V gene TRBV7-3 combines with J gene TRBJ2-3; TRBD2 matches at 11 bases. V trimming: 5 bases; J trimming: 1 base; junction bases outside the gene matches: 2. The germline gives CDR1 SGHTA, CDR2 FQGTGA. This CDR3 spans 15 amino acids. Filled out from reference TRBV7-3 and TRBJ2-3, the complete variable domain reads GAGVSQTPSNKVTEKGKYVELRCDPISGHTALYWYRQSLGQGPEFLIYFQGTGAADDSGLPNDRFFAVRPEGSVSTLKIQRTERGDSAVYLCASSRGLAGTDTQYFGPGTRLTVL.

J is TRBJ2-3 and V is TRBV2; a possible D gene is TRBD2 (6 bases). CDR1 is SNHLY, CDR2 FYNNEI, per germline. CDR3 length: 16 residues. V shed 6 bases and J shed 2 bases, with 18 bases lying between them. CDR3 in amino acids: CASRLRGDSYTDTQYF. The CDR3 DNA follows: TGTGCCAGCAGGCTTAGAGGGGACTCTTACACAGATACGCAGTATTTT. The variable domain in full, with the rest retrieved from reference TRBV2 and TRBJ2-3, is EPEVTQTPSHQVTQMGQEVILRCVPISNHLYFYWYRQILGQKVEFLVSFYNNEISEKSEIFDDQFSVERPDGSNFTLKIRSTKLEDSAMYFCASRLRGDSYTDTQYFGPGTRLTVL.

The chain has TRBV27 and TRBJ1-2; D ambiguous. The CDR3 contains 14 residues. In germline, CDR1 is MNHEY, CDR2 SMNVEV (reference sequence). Trimming removed 5 bases from V and 2 bases from J, with 12 bases in between. The CDR3 sequence: CASSLSTGNYGYTF. The DNA of the CDR3 is TGTGCCAGCAGTCTCTCGACGGGGAACTATGGCTACACCTTC.

This chain connects TRBV28 to TRBJ1-2; weak D call: TRBD1 (5 bases). The CDR3 has 14 amino acids. Germline V lookup: CDR1 MDHEN, CDR2 SYDVKM. V was trimmed by 1 base and J by 4 bases, leaving 10 bases between them. This chain's CDR3 is CASSLFGAVYGYTF. The CDR3 nucleotides read TGTGCCAGCAGTTTATTCGGGGCGGTCTATGGCTACACCTTC.

The chain uses TRBV5-1 and TRBJ2-7, with D possibly being TRBD1 (6 bases). Looked up from germline, CDR1 is SGHRS and CDR2 is YFSETQ. The CDR3 is 15 residues long. The germline V and J ends were trimmed by 1 base and 1 base, with 12 bases remaining between them. The CDR3: CASSLLGAGSYEQYF. CDR3 bases: TGCGCCAGCAGCTTGCTGGGGGCAGGTTCCTACGAGCAGTACTTC.

By share, this clone ranks as medium-sized. The chain is built from TRBV15 and TRBJ1-1; D is unclear. Germline CDR1 reads LNHNV; CDR2 reads YYDKDF (reference sequence). The CDR3 loop spans 12 amino acids. Trimming pared 1 base from V and 8 bases from J, leaving 8 bases between. CDR3 DNA sequence: TGTGCCACCAGCAGAGCCGTGGGGGAAGCTTTCTTT. This codes for CATSRAVGEAFF.

V gene TRBV11-2 combines with J gene TRBJ2-1; D remains unclear. CDR1 and CDR2 from the germline V gene are SGHAT and FQNNGV. This CDR3 is 11 amino acids long. The V end lost 4 bases, the J end lost 6 bases, and 4 bases lay between the germline ends. DNA of the CDR3: TGTGCCAGCAGCTCCCTCAATGAGCAGTTCTTC. Translating gives CASSSLNEQFF.

This chain uses TRBV30 with TRBJ1-1; 12 nucleotides line up with TRBD1. Trimming at V came to 5 bases and at J to 6 bases, leaving 7 bases not matched to a gene. In germline, CDR1 is GTSNPN, CDR2 SVGIG (reference sequence). There are 14 residues in the CDR3. CDR3 in DNA: TGTGCCTGGGCCTCGGGACAGGGGGCCGCTGAAGCTTTCTTT. This gives the protein CAWASGQGAAEAFF.

The chain couples TRBV7-2 to TRBJ2-7; D not certain. The CDR3 is 13 amino acids. Trimming shortened V by 5 bases and J by 0 bases, and 8 bases separated the two germline ends. Per germline, CDR1 SGHTA and CDR2 FQGNSA. The CDR3 DNA follows: TGTGCCAGCAGCCCGGGCGACTCCTACGAGCAGTACTTC. Its protein is CASSPGDSYEQYF. Full variable domain (missing parts from reference TRBV7-2 and TRBJ2-7): GAGVSQSPSNKVTEKGKDVELRCDPISGHTALYWYRQSLGQGLEFLIYFQGNSAPDKSGLPSDRFSAERTGGSVSTLTIQRTQQEDSAVYLCASSPGDSYEQYFGPGTRLTVT.

The chain combines TRBV7-8 with TRBJ2-4; tentatively, D is TRBD2 (5 bases). Germline CDR1 SGHVS, CDR2 FQNEAQ. This CDR3 region has 15 residues. Trimming pared 0 bases from V and 0 bases from J, leaving 6 bases between. CDR3 bases: TGTGCCAGCAGCTTAGCGGCGGGAGCCAAAAACATTCAGTACTTC. Translated: CASSLAAGAKNIQYF.

This clone was seen only a few times. The chain combines TRBV27 with TRBJ1-4; D not certain. The CDR3 length is 13 residues. Germline V gene sequence: CDR1 MNHEY, CDR2 SMNVEV (reference sequence). The V end was cut by 3 bases, the J end by 8 bases, with 10 bases between. The DNA of the CDR3 is TGTGCCAGCAGTTTGAGGAGGGAGGAAAAACTGTTTTTT. As protein: CASSLRREEKLFF. Full variable domain (rest looked up from reference TRBV27 and TRBJ1-4): EAQVTQNPRYLITVTGKKLTVTCSQNMNHEYMSWYRQDPGLGLRQIYYSMNVEVTDKGDVPEGYKVSRKEKRNFPLILESPSPNQTSLYFCASSLRREEKLFFGSGTQLSVL.